What follows describes a single T cell receptor beta chain. The antigen remains unidentified. The sample is drawn from a study of beta chain features in type 1 diabetes. Trimming cost V 2 bases and J 5 bases; bases outside gene matches: 4. Germline V lookup: CDR1 LGHNA, CDR2 YSLEER. This CDR3 spans 16 amino acids. Sequenced material consisted of expressed TCRB transcripts (all of the isolated RNA was reverse transcribed). Naive, central memory and regulatory T cell samples came to a mean of approximately 3.3 million reads. Profiling relied on immunoSEQ multiplex PCR, and the TCRdb table lists in-frame clones only, not all of them. The table shows roughly 250,000 clones, with roughly 70% occurring only once. Central memory, naive, regulatory and stem cell-like memory CD4+ cells were sorted by CD45RO/CCR7/CD25/CD127/CD95/CD27. Study-wide results and limits: When VDJ junctions were examined, type 1 diabetes patients showed fewer insertions and more deletions. It was not settled here whether HLA type affects TCRB rearrangement.

This sequence joins TRBV4-3 and TRBJ2-2; 11 positions agree with TRBD2. The material sequenced was naive CD4+ T cells from blood. This TCR derives from a man aged 30 to 39 in good health. The CDR3 here is CASSQPGTSGTGELFF. CDR3 DNA: TGCGCCAGCAGCCAACCTGGGACTAGCGGAACCGGGGAGCTGTTTTTT.